The 17 T cell receptor beta chains below come from one sample, sequenced in a study of beta chain features in type 1 diabetes. Whole-study findings and limits: People with Type 1 diabetes carried modestly yet significantly shorter TCRB CDR3s in all four CD4+ subsets.

The sequenced template was cDNA made from the entire isolated RNA. The assay was immunoSEQ multiplex PCR, and TCRdb's table has in-frame clones only and misses some. The sample yields more than 300,000 clones, around 12% seen once. No antigen is known for these receptors. Sequencing input: naive CD4+ T cells from blood. The receptor source for this set is a woman under 30 with type 1 diabetes.

The chain recombines TRBV14 with TRBJ2-3; D call uncertain. This CDR3 spans 12 amino acids. The germline V and J ends were trimmed by 2 bases and 6 bases, with 6 bases remaining between them. CDR1 is SGHDN, CDR2 FVKESK, per germline. The CDR3 is CASSQRLDTQYF. The CDR3 region has the DNA TGTGCCAGCAGCCAACGGTTGGATACGCAGTATTTT.

This chain uses TRBV13 with TRBJ2-7; D gene ambiguous. The CDR3 length is 14 residues. Trimming took 1 base from V and 2 from J, leaving 9 bases between them. Germline V CDR1 and CDR2: PRHDT, FYEKMQ (reference sequence). CDR3 sequence reads: CASSLDAVTYEQYF. CDR3 coding DNA: TGTGCCAGCAGCTTAGACGCAGTTACCTACGAGCAGTACTTC.

This clone was observed a few times. V and J are TRBV9 and TRBJ2-1; 7 bases agree with TRBD2. V dropped 0 bases and J dropped 5; count of bases not matched to a gene: 5. The germline gives CDR1 SGDLS, CDR2 YYNGEE. The CDR3 contains 15 residues. The CDR3 nucleotides read TGTGCCAGCAGCGTAGGACTAGCCCAAGACAATGAGCAGTTCTTC. Its translation: CASSVGLAQDNEQFF.

The rearrangement uses TRBV5-1 and TRBJ2-2; TRBD2 matches at 13 bases. V gave up 1 base and J gave up 0 bases; unmatched junction bases: 3. CDR3 length: 18 amino acids. Looked up from germline, CDR1 is SGHRS and CDR2 is YFSETQ. CDR3 DNA sequence: TGCGCCAGCAGCTTGATTGGACTAGCGGGGGCGAACACCGGGGAGCTGTTTTTT. Its protein product is CASSLIGLAGANTGELFF.

This rearrangement joins TRBV4-3 to TRBJ2-1, with unresolved D. V was trimmed by 2 bases and J by 8 bases, leaving 13 bases between them. CDR3 length equals 14 residues. Germline CDR1 reads LGHNA; CDR2 reads YSLEER. CDR3: CASSQIPGGDEQFF. CDR3 DNA: TGCGCCAGCAGCCAAATACCGGGTGGAGATGAGCAGTTCTTC.

This clone occurred a few times. The genes are TRBV7-2 and TRBJ2-3, with 15 bases identical to TRBD2. Looked up from germline, CDR1 is SGHTA and CDR2 is FQGNSA. The CDR3 loop spans 17 amino acids. V was pared by 7 bases and J by 3 bases, with 8 bases of the junction left unmatched. The CDR3 coding sequence is TGTGCCAGCACCCAGGGACTAGCGGGAGGTGGGACAGATACGCAGTATTTT. Translated, it gives CASTQGLAGGGTDTQYF.

The J gene is TRBJ2-3, the V gene TRBV9; perhaps TRBD1 as D (5 bases). With 0 bases removed from V and 6 bases from J, the gap between germline ends came to 11 bases. There are 14 residues in the CDR3. Germline-derived CDR1 and CDR2 are SGDLS and YYNGEE. The CDR3 protein is CASSVEAGLDTQYF. CDR3 sequence (DNA): TGTGCCAGCAGCGTAGAGGCAGGGTTGGATACGCAGTATTTT.

This clone was counted a few times. The rearrangement uses TRBV10-2 and TRBJ2-5; maybe TRBD1 (5 bases). The CDR3 covers 15 residues. Trimming left V 5 bases short and J 1 base short, with 14 bases between. CDR1 and CDR2 from the germline V gene are WSHSY and SAAADI. DNA for the CDR3: TGCGCCAGCAGTAGAAACCCAGGGTCCCAAGAGACCCAGTACTTC. Translated, it gives CASSRNPGSQETQYF.

This clone was seen a few times. This chain connects TRBV29-1 to TRBJ2-2; 7 nucleotides line up with TRBD2. V shed 4 bases, J shed 1 base, and the junction held 3 bases outside the gene matches. CDR3 size: 14 residues. CDR1 and CDR2 (germline): SQVTM, ANQGSEA. Here the CDR3 reads CSVAGGGNTGELFF. For the CDR3, the DNA is TGCAGCGTTGCTGGGGGGGGGAACACCGGGGAGCTGTTTTTT.

This clone was detected a few times. V usage is TRBV30 and J usage is TRBJ1-3; maybe TRBD1 (6 bases). The CDR3 consists of 16 residues. CDR1 is GTSNPN and CDR2 is SVGIG in the germline V gene (reference sequence). Trimming took off 4 bases at V and 1 base at J, with 17 bases between the two ends. In DNA, the CDR3 is TGTGCCTGGATTCGCTCCGTTACAGGGTCTGGAAACACCATATATTTT. This gives the protein CAWIRSVTGSGNTIYF.

This clone came up a few times. This chain joins TRBV5-6 and TRBJ2-5, with a possible D match to TRBD1 (5 bases). Germline CDR1 SGHDT, CDR2 YYEEEE. The CDR3 consists of 14 residues. The germline V and J ends were trimmed by 1 base and 5 bases, with 12 bases remaining between them. In nucleotides, the CDR3 is TGTGCCAGCAGCTTGCCAGGGTCACTCGAGACCCAGTACTTC. Encoded protein: CASSLPGSLETQYF.

This chain's CDR3 is CASSVGAVDTQYF. The CDR3 DNA sequence: TGTGCCAGCAGCGTGGGGGCTGTAGATACGCAGTATTTT. This chain links TRBV7-2 with TRBJ2-3; D possibly corresponds to TRBD1 (6 bases). The V end was cut by 5 bases, the J end by 5 bases, with 11 bases between. This CDR3 spans 13 amino acids. Germline V gene data show CDR1 as SGHTA and CDR2 as FQGNSA. Variable domain in full (rest from reference TRBV7-2 and TRBJ2-3): GAGVSQSPSNKVTEKGKDVELRCDPISGHTALYWYRQSLGQGLEFLIYFQGNSAPDKSGLPSDRFSAERTGGSVSTLTIQRTQQEDSAVYLCASSVGAVDTQYFGPGTRLTVL.

This clone has just a few counts. V gene TRBV2 combines with J gene TRBJ2-7; TRBD1 aligns across 7 bases. Germline-derived CDR1 and CDR2 are SNHLY and FYNNEI. V shed 4 bases and J 7 bases; nucleotides not matched to a gene: 7. CDR3 length equals 13 residues. The CDR3 spells CASSAVGRGEQYF. DNA of the CDR3: TGTGCCAGCAGTGCGGTTGGCAGGGGGGAGCAGTACTTC.

This clone was counted only a few times. The same CDR3 can be traced to other DNA sequences in this sample. The V and J genes are TRBV7-9 and TRBJ1-1; possible D gene TRBD1, 6 bases. The CDR3 totals 13 residues. Germline assignment: CDR1 SEHNR and CDR2 FQNEAQ (reference sequence). V lost 3 bases, J lost 1 base, and 6 bases lay in between. In DNA form, the CDR3 reads TGTGCCAGCAGCTTGGGACAGAACACTGAAGCTTTCTTT. Translated, it gives CASSLGQNTEAFF.

The table lists this clone with a few counts. The gene calls are TRBV2 and TRBJ1-2; tentative D call: TRBD1 (6 bases). The V end lost 6 bases, the J end lost 3 bases, and 8 bases lay between the germline ends. CDR1 is SNHLY and CDR2 is FYNNEI in the germline V gene. The CDR3 spans 12 residues. The CDR3, as DNA: TGTGCCAGCAGAGGGACATACTATGGCTACACCTTC. Translated: CASRGTYYGYTF.

This chain joins TRBV7-2 and TRBJ1-2, with 10 bases matching TRBD1. The CDR3 extends over 15 amino acids. Germline trimming cut 1 base from V and 5 bases from J; bases unmatched to any gene: 4. The V gene's germline CDR1 is SGHTA and CDR2 FQGNSA. The CDR3 spells CASSLGQGALYGYTF. CDR3 DNA sequence: TGTGCCAGCAGCTTAGGACAGGGGGCCCTTTATGGCTACACCTTC.

The genes are TRBV7-2 and TRBJ1-2, with 9 bases identical to TRBD1. The CDR3 loop spans 13 amino acids. Germline-derived CDR1 and CDR2 are SGHTA and FQGNSA. The J segment lost 7 bases and the V segment lost 5 bases, leaving 5 bases of the junction unmatched. The CDR3 here is CASSQQGASGYTF. The CDR3 coding sequence is TGTGCCAGCAGCCAACAGGGGGCCAGTGGCTACACCTTC. Using reference TRBV7-2 and TRBJ1-2 for the parts outside the CDR3, the full variable domain is GAGVSQSPSNKVTEKGKDVELRCDPISGHTALYWYRQSLGQGLEFLIYFQGNSAPDKSGLPSDRFSAERTGGSVSTLTIQRTQQEDSAVYLCASSQQGASGYTFGSGTRLTVV.